This is a list of T cell receptor beta chains from one sample in a study of post-analysis software for immune sequencing data. TCRdb re-called the PCR reads through MiXCR, storing one row per CDR3 protein. Of hundreds of thousands of distinct CDR3 sequences in the sample, less than 40% were seen once. Specimen: blood. These receptors came from a girl between 10 and 17 years old with multiple sclerosis. Each CDR3 is given with its conserved first and last residue. A D gene is named only where the DNA matches it firmly. Not every row has a clone size; where given, it reads once, few, many or a size class.

length: 14; V: TRBV21-1; D: .; size: many; J: TRBJ2-4; DNA: TGTGCCACCCCCCTAGAGTCGGCCAAAAACATTCAGTACTTC; CDR3: CATPLESAKNIQYF
length: 15; V: TRBV28; D: TRBD2; size: many; J: TRBJ2-7; DNA: TGTGCCAGCAGTTTAGCTAGCGGGGGGAGGAACGAGCAGTACTTC; CDR3: CASSLASGGRNEQYF
length: 17; V: TRBV10-3; D: TRBD2; size: .; J: TRBJ2-1; DNA: TGTGCCATCAGGGTTTCTGGCGGGAGGGACTCCTACAATGAGCAGTTCTTC; CDR3: CAIRVSGGRDSYNEQFF
length: 16; V: TRBV5-1; D: TRBD2; size: many; J: TRBJ2-1; DNA: TGCGCCAGCAGCTTGGCCCTAGCGGGGGGTTACAATGAGCAGTTCTTC; CDR3: CASSLALAGGYNEQFF
length: 16; V: TRBV6-4; D: TRBD1; size: few; J: TRBJ1-4; DNA: TGTGCCAGCAGTTCCTGCGGACAGGGTGTGAGTGAAAAACTGTTTTTT; CDR3: CASSSCGQGVSEKLFF
length: 13; V: TRBV29-1; D: .; size: many; J: TRBJ1-2; DNA: TGCAGCGTGCCTGACAGTCCCTACTATGGCTACACCTTC; CDR3: CSVPDSPYYGYTF
length: 15; V: TRBV11-2; D: TRBD2; size: many; J: TRBJ2-1; DNA: TGTGCCAGCAGCCCAAAAGCGGGGGTTTACAATGAGCAGTTCTTC; CDR3: CASSPKAGVYNEQFF
length: 14; V: TRBV20-1; D: TRBD2; size: .; J: TRBJ2-3; DNA: TGCAGTGCAGAACGGGGGGGGAGCGCAGATACGCAGTATTTT; CDR3: CSAERGGSADTQYF
length: 16; V: TRBV19; D: TRBD1; size: many; J: TRBJ1-6; DNA: TGTGCCAGTAGTGAGAGGGGACAGGGCTTCAATTCACCCCTCCACTTT; CDR3: CASSERGQGFNSPLHF
length: 19; V: TRBV11-1; D: .; size: many; J: TRBJ2-3; DNA: TGTGCCAGCAGCCTAGAGGAGATTGCGCTTATGAGAGAAACAGATACGCAGTATTTT; CDR3: CASSLEEIALMRETDTQYF
length: 15; V: TRBV12-3/TRBV12-4; D: .; size: .; J: TRBJ2-5; DNA: TGTGCCAGCAGGCGGGGGACAGTCGATGGTGAGGCCCAGTACTTC; CDR3: CASRRGTVDGEAQYF
length: 17; V: TRBV20-1; D: .; size: .; J: TRBJ2-5; DNA: TGCAGTGCTAGAGATCACCTGGGATCTGCAAGAATGGAGACCCAGTACTTC; CDR3: CSARDHLGSARMETQYF
length: 16; V: TRBV5-1; D: .; size: many; J: TRBJ2-3; DNA: TGCGCCAGCAGCTTACTCCTTGGGGGGACCACAGATACGCAGTATTTT; CDR3: CASSLLLGGTTDTQYF
length: 16; V: TRBV29-1; D: TRBD1; size: many; J: TRBJ2-1; DNA: TGCAGCGTTGAACCCATTCCCGGGACAGGGGTTAATGAGCAGTTCTTC; CDR3: CSVEPIPGTGVNEQFF
length: 15; V: TRBV12-3/TRBV12-4; D: .; size: many; J: TRBJ1-1; DNA: TGTGCCAGCAGCCCTGGGAAGGGATGGAACACTGAAGCTTTCTTT; CDR3: CASSPGKGWNTEAFF
length: 14; V: TRBV18; D: .; size: few; J: TRBJ1-1; DNA: TGTGCCAGCTCACCGTCGAGGAGCGCAACTGAAGCTTTCTTT; CDR3: CASSPSRSATEAFF
length: 12; V: TRBV5-1; D: .; size: .; J: TRBJ2-5; DNA: TGCGCCAGCAGGGTCACGGAAGAGACCCAGTACTTC; CDR3: CASRVTEETQYF
length: 16; V: TRBV11-2; D: .; size: .; J: TRBJ1-1; DNA: TGTGCCAGCAGCTTCAGTCCAAGGGTCGGGAACACTGAAGCTTTCTTT; CDR3: CASSFSPRVGNTEAFF
length: 14; V: TRBV5-1; D: TRBD1; size: .; J: TRBJ2-2; DNA: TGCGCCAGCAGCTTCAGGGGGCGTACCGGGGAGCTGTTTTTT; CDR3: CASSFRGRTGELFF
length: 13; V: TRBV3-1; D: .; size: .; J: TRBJ1-2; DNA: TGTGCCGGCAGCCAAGCCGAAAATTATGGCTACACCTTC; CDR3: CAGSQAENYGYTF
length: 14; V: TRBV28; D: .; size: many; J: TRBJ2-3; DNA: TGTGCCAGCAGTGGGGACACCTTCACAGATACGCAGTATTTT; CDR3: CASSGDTFTDTQYF
length: 21; V: TRBV9; D: TRBD2; size: .; J: TRBJ2-1; DNA: TGTGCCAGCAGCCCTTCGGGGGTGGGACTAGCGGGGGGGCGGTGGTACAATGAGCAGTTCTTC; CDR3: CASSPSGVGLAGGRWYNEQFF
length: 12; V: TRBV15; D: TRBD2; size: many; J: TRBJ2-7; DNA: TGTGCCACCAGCCCAGGGACTAGCGAGCAGTACTTC; CDR3: CATSPGTSEQYF
length: 13; V: TRBV6-1; D: .; size: many; J: TRBJ1-1; DNA: TGTGCCAGCAGTGAAGTCCAGAACACTGAAGCTTTCTTT; CDR3: CASSEVQNTEAFF
length: 13; V: TRBV28; D: .; size: many; J: TRBJ2-7; DNA: TGTGCCACCCAGGGCTGGCTTACCTACGAGCAGTACTTC; CDR3: CATQGWLTYEQYF
length: 16; V: TRBV19; D: TRBD1; size: .; J: TRBJ2-3; DNA: TGTGCCAGTAACCTTCCGGGACAGGGGGCTACAGATACGCAGTATTTT; CDR3: CASNLPGQGATDTQYF
length: 15; V: TRBV6-6; D: .; size: many; J: TRBJ2-4; DNA: TGTGCCAGCAGTTACGAACACGGTACCAAAAACATTCAGTACTTC; CDR3: CASSYEHGTKNIQYF
length: 14; V: TRBV20-1; D: .; size: .; J: TRBJ2-1; DNA: TGCAGTGCTCCGTCCTTCCGGGACGGCAATGAGCAGTTCTTC; CDR3: CSAPSFRDGNEQFF
length: 15; V: TRBV6-5; D: .; size: many; J: TRBJ2-3; DNA: TGTGCCAGCACCCTTGGGGGGGCTAGCACAGATACGCAGTATTTT; CDR3: CASTLGGASTDTQYF
length: 15; V: TRBV6-5; D: TRBD2; size: many; J: TRBJ2-5; DNA: TGTGCCAGCAGTGCACTTCGGGGGGTTCAAGAGACCCAGTACTTC; CDR3: CASSALRGVQETQYF
length: 15; V: TRBV4-1; D: TRBD2; size: many; J: TRBJ2-1; DNA: TGCGCCAGCAGCCAAGACCGGACTAGTGGGAATGAGCAGTTCTTC; CDR3: CASSQDRTSGNEQFF
length: 15; V: TRBV5-1; D: .; size: many; J: TRBJ1-2; DNA: TGCGCCAGCAGCCCCATGACAGGTACTAACTATGGCTACACCTTC; CDR3: CASSPMTGTNYGYTF
length: 13; V: TRBV19; D: .; size: .; J: TRBJ2-5; DNA: TGTGCCAGTAGTATAATCGAGCGAGAGACCCAGTACTTC; CDR3: CASSIIERETQYF
length: 15; V: TRBV20-1; D: TRBD2; size: few; J: TRBJ2-3; DNA: TGCAGTGCTTCTGTAGTGCTAGCGGCAAAAGATACGCAGTATTTT; CDR3: CSASVVLAAKDTQYF
length: 17; V: TRBV7-6; D: .; size: .; J: TRBJ2-7; DNA: TGTGCCAGCAGCCCCGGTTTAGAGACGCAAAGCTCCTACGAGCAGTACTTC; CDR3: CASSPGLETQSSYEQYF
length: 15; V: TRBV20-1; D: TRBD2; size: many; J: TRBJ2-1; DNA: TGCAGTGCTAGAGATGGAAACAGCGGGAGAGCTGAGCAGTTCTTC; CDR3: CSARDGNSGRAEQFF
length: 13; V: TRBV7-2; D: .; size: many; J: TRBJ2-1; DNA: TGTGCCAGCAGCTTCCTGTCCCACAATGAGCAGTTCTTC; CDR3: CASSFLSHNEQFF
length: 15; V: TRBV11-2; D: .; size: many; J: TRBJ1-1; DNA: TGTGCCAGCAGCCACCAAGGGGCCGGGGGCACTGAAGCTTTCTTT; CDR3: CASSHQGAGGTEAFF
length: 13; V: TRBV5-1; D: TRBD2; size: .; J: TRBJ2-1; DNA: TGCGCCAGCAGCTTAGGGCTAGCGGGAGTGTTTTTCTTC; CDR3: CASSLGLAGVFFF
length: 13; V: TRBV18; D: TRBD1; size: few; J: TRBJ1-4; DNA: TGTGCCAGCTCACTAGACAGGGTTGGAAAACTGTTTTTT; CDR3: CASSLDRVGKLFF
length: 14; V: TRBV7-9; D: TRBD1; size: few; J: TRBJ2-2; DNA: TGTGCCAGCAGCTCAGACAGGGAAACCGGGGAGCTGTTTTTT; CDR3: CASSSDRETGELFF
length: 14; V: TRBV4-2; D: TRBD2; size: once; J: TRBJ2-1; DNA: TGTGCCAGCAGCCAGGAAGGGAGGGGAAATGAGCAGTTCTTC; CDR3: CASSQEGRGNEQFF
length: 17; V: TRBV7-6; D: TRBD2; size: .; J: TRBJ2-3; DNA: TGTGCCAGCAGCAACCCAGCTAGCGGGGGGGGCACAGATACGCAGTATTTT; CDR3: CASSNPASGGGTDTQYF